One and the same sample provided the 21 T cell receptor beta chains below, sequenced in a study of PD-1 blockade in classical Hodgkin lymphoma. The method was immunoSEQ multiplex PCR; TCRdb's version includes in-frame clones alone and lacks a portion of them. The top ten hold 9.2% of the sample, which has about 150,000 clones, 78% seen once. Each patient experienced a relapse that followed autologous stem cell transplantation, and brentuximab vedotin exposure varied. This sample comprised peripheral blood mononuclear cells (PBMCs), obtained before the second cycle of nivolumab. All receptors come from a human donor with classical Hodgkin lymphoma.

The CDR3 loop reads CASSLGGGAGEKLFF. The DNA of the CDR3 is TGTGCCAGCAGCTTAGGTGGGGGTGCCGGTGAAAAACTGTTTTTT. J is TRBJ1-4 and V is TRBV7-7; D is possibly TRBD1 (5 bases). Germline V gene data show CDR1 as SSHAT and CDR2 as FNYEAQ (reference sequence). Trimming removed 1 base from V and 7 bases from J, with 13 bases in between. The CDR3 is made up of 15 amino acids.

This chain uses TRBV4-3 with TRBJ2-1; 9 bases agree with TRBD1. CDR1 is LGHNA and CDR2 is YSLEER in the germline V gene. V lost 6 bases and J lost 5; bases outside the gene matches: 5. CDR3 length: 14 residues. CDR3 DNA: TGCGCCAGCAGTCCCGGACAGGGGAACAATGAGCAGTTCTTC. It codes for CASSPGQGNNEQFF.

The V call is TRBV5-1, the J call TRBJ2-7, with 8 bases fitting TRBD2. The trim removed 4 bases at V and 7 bases at J, leaving 16 bases unmatched. Germline assignment: CDR1 SGHRS and CDR2 YFSETQ. The CDR3 spans 16 residues. For the CDR3, the DNA is TGCGCCAGCAGCCCCAGCGGGAGTCCCTCTTCGGGGGAGCAGTACTTC. Translating it yields CASSPSGSPSSGEQYF.

The rearrangement links TRBV18 to TRBJ1-4; 7 bases match TRBD1. This CDR3 spans 14 amino acids. Trimming cost V 8 bases and J 8 bases; bases outside gene matches: 11. The germline V gene encodes CDR1 KGHSH and CDR2 LQKENI. The chain's CDR3 is CASPRQGAREKLFF. The CDR3 region has the DNA TGTGCCAGCCCCCGACAGGGAGCGCGGGAAAAACTGTTTTTT.

This sequence joins TRBV4-1 and TRBJ2-1, with D unclear. The germline V and J ends were trimmed by 5 bases and 5 bases, with 13 bases remaining between them. Per germline, CDR1 MGHRA and CDR2 YSYEKL. The CDR3 covers 14 residues. The CDR3 loop is CASSSGEQHNEQFF. For the CDR3, the DNA is TGCGCCAGCAGCTCAGGCGAGCAGCACAATGAGCAGTTCTTC.

V gene TRBV29-1 combines with J gene TRBJ1-3, with D hard to call. Germline CDR1 is SQVTM and CDR2 is ANQGSEA. V was clipped by 4 bases and J by 0 bases, with 7 bases between them. The length of the CDR3 is 13 residues. CDR3 in amino acids: CSVVPDSGNTIYF. The CDR3, as DNA: TGCAGCGTTGTGCCAGACTCTGGAAACACCATATATTTT.

The V gene is TRBV5-1, the J gene TRBJ1-5, with TRBD1 as a possible D gene (5 bases). CDR1 is SGHRS, CDR2 YFSETQ, per germline. V was cut by 0 bases and J by 6 bases, with 16 bases left in between. This CDR3 comprises 16 residues. CDR3 bases: TGCGCCAGCAGCTTGGCTCGGGACGGAGGCAGTCAGCCCCAGCATTTT. As protein: CASSLARDGGSQPQHF.

The chain uses TRBV7-9 and TRBJ1-2; 12 nucleotides align to TRBD1. The ends lost 5 bases at V and 5 bases at J; junction bases unmatched: 9. The germline V gene has CDR1 SEHNR and CDR2 FQNEAQ (reference sequence). This CDR3 region has 16 residues. CDR3 DNA sequence: TGTGCCAGCAGCCCTCGGGACAGGGGGCGGGCGTATGGCTACACCTTC. Its protein product is CASSPRDRGRAYGYTF.

This chain uses TRBV19 with TRBJ1-5; D uncertain. The germline CDR1 and CDR2 sequences are LNHDA and SQIVND (reference sequence). V dropped 4 bases and J dropped 4 bases, with 8 bases sitting between them. The CDR3 extends over 13 amino acids. CDR3 nucleotides: TGTGCCAGTAGTACAGCAGTAAATCAGCCCCAGCATTTT. It is translated as CASSTAVNQPQHF.

The CDR3 DNA is TGTGCCAGCGGCACTACAAGAGCGGGGGAGGCTTTCTTT. Translated, it gives CASGTTRAGEAFF. This chain connects TRBV6-5 to TRBJ1-1; weak D call: TRBD1 (5 bases). The V gene lost 8 bases and the J gene lost 11 bases, with 21 bases spanning the gap. The CDR3 totals 13 residues. The germline gives CDR1 MNHEY, CDR2 SVGAGI.

The CDR3 loop reads CASSQEVGTSHNEQFF. The CDR3, as DNA: TGTGCCAGCAGCCAAGAAGTGGGGACTAGCCACAATGAGCAGTTCTTC. The chain recombines TRBV4-2 with TRBJ2-1; 9 nucleotides align to TRBD2. V lost 0 bases, J lost 5 bases, and 5 bases stayed unmatched. Looked up from germline, CDR1 is LGHNA and CDR2 is YNFKEQ. There are 16 residues in the CDR3.

The rearrangement uses TRBV18 and TRBJ1-1; D gene uncertain. The V end lost 3 bases, the J end lost 2 bases, and 16 bases lay between the germline ends. This CDR3 region has 16 residues. CDR1 and CDR2 (germline): KGHSH, LQKENI. The chain's CDR3 is CASSPLGMQVNTEAFF. In DNA form, the CDR3 reads TGTGCCAGCTCACCTCTGGGAATGCAAGTTAACACTGAAGCTTTCTTT.

V gene TRBV2 combines with J gene TRBJ2-3; 7 bases map to TRBD1. The V gene end was trimmed by 11 bases and the J gene end by 6 bases; junction bases not matched to a gene: 17. This CDR3 comprises 15 residues. Germline CDR1 is SNHLY and CDR2 is FYNNEI. The CDR3 protein is CALSGSRGREDTQYF. DNA of the CDR3: TGTGCCCTCAGCGGATCAAGGGGGCGCGAGGATACGCAGTATTTT.

V is TRBV6-1 and J is TRBJ2-4; 10 nucleotides line up with TRBD1. CDR1 and CDR2 from the germline V gene are MNHNS and SASEGT. The V gene end was trimmed by 6 bases and the J gene end by 5 bases; junction bases not matched to a gene: 4. This CDR3 comprises 14 residues. Written as DNA, the CDR3 is TGTGCCAGCAGGCCCGGGACAGGGGAAAACATTCAGTACTTC. This codes for CASRPGTGENIQYF.

The rearrangement joins TRBV4-3 to TRBJ2-1, with TRBD2 matching over 12 bases. V was clipped by 3 bases and J by 8 bases; unmatched bases: 5. CDR3 length: 15 residues. The V gene's germline CDR1 is LGHNA and CDR2 YSLEER. The CDR3 here is CASSQTSGRGDEQFF. The CDR3 DNA is TGCGCCAGCAGCCAGACTAGCGGGAGAGGGGATGAGCAGTTCTTC.

The chain recombines TRBV6-1 with TRBJ2-6; 7 bases fit TRBD1. This CDR3 region has 12 residues. J lost 9 bases, V lost 10 bases, and 6 bases had no gene match. Per the germline V gene, CDR1 is MNHNS and CDR2 is SASEGT. CDR3: CAIGWTGNVLTF. The CDR3 DNA is TGTGCCATCGGCTGGACAGGCAACGTCCTGACTTTC.

This clone was seen only once. The genes are TRBV10-3 and TRBJ2-5, with D perhaps matching TRBD1 or TRBD2 (5 bases each). V shed 6 bases and J shed 3 bases, with 14 bases lying between them. The CDR3 is made up of 14 amino acids. Germline V CDR1 and CDR2: ENHRY, SYGVKD. The CDR3 here is CAISDGRGEETQYF. As DNA, the CDR3 is TGTGCCATCAGCGATGGAAGGGGAGAAGAGACCCAGTACTTC.

This chain connects TRBV6-5 to TRBJ1-2, with unresolved D. V was clipped by 6 bases and J by 0 bases, with 11 bases between them. CDR1 MNHEY and CDR2 SVGAGI come from the germline V gene. CDR3 length: 14 amino acids. The CDR3 loop is CASSVGRTNYGYTF. The CDR3 region has the DNA TGTGCCAGCAGCGTGGGCAGGACTAACTATGGCTACACCTTC.

The sample holds many counts of this clone. V is TRBV6-6 and J is TRBJ1-5, with TRBD1 identical over 9 bases. This CDR3 is 14 amino acids long. The germline gives CDR1 MNHNY, CDR2 SVGAGI (reference sequence). The trim removed 5 bases at V and 3 bases at J, leaving 2 bases unmatched. CDR3: CASSGQGYNQPQHF. The CDR3 coding sequence is TGTGCCAGCAGTGGACAGGGGTACAATCAGCCCCAGCATTTT.

V is TRBV7-9 and J is TRBJ2-5; 7 bases fit TRBD2. With V trimmed by 5 bases and J by 7 bases, 7 bases remained unmatched. Germline V gene lookup returns CDR1 SEHNR and CDR2 FQNEAQ (reference sequence). This CDR3 comprises 13 residues. CDR3 coding DNA: TGTGCCAGCAGCCCGGGACTATCCTGGACCCAGTACTTC. Translating gives CASSPGLSWTQYF.

This clone has only one observation. This chain joins TRBV18 and TRBJ1-5; D unclear. The germline gives CDR1 KGHSH, CDR2 LQKENI. This CDR3 region has 15 residues. Between the trimmed V and J ends, which lost 3 bases and 4 bases, there was a span of 13 bases. CDR3 DNA: TGTGCCAGCTCACCCACGGTCGGTGTTAATCAGCCCCAGCATTTT. Amino acids: CASSPTVGVNQPQHF.